The entry below gives a single T cell receptor (beta chain) sequence along with its context. Cohorts were assigned according to the clinical history that participants reported. This sample is drawn from a study of blood T cell repertoires in COVID-19. Across the study: Material from acute and convalescent COVID-19 was sourced from the United States, Italy and Spain.

Original handling: Amplifying reference gene primers gave estimates of nucleated cell counts. TCRdb's table, derived via immunoSEQ multiplex PCR, lists solely in-frame clones and lacks some. That table gives V, J and clone size, and the DNA gave D and trimming. The repertoire includes approximately 200,000 clones, about 80% of them detected once, and approximately 1.4% sits in the top ten. With V trimmed by 0 bases and J by 6 bases, 6 bases remained unmatched. The CDR3 is 15 amino acids. Per the germline V gene, CDR1 is SGHRS and CDR2 is YFSETQ. The chain links TRBV5-1 to TRBJ2-1; TRBD1 agrees at 7 bases. This clonotype was obtained from a woman between 40 and 55 years old with acute COVID-19. Sequenced sample: PBMCs or T cells enriched from blood (not recorded which). The CDR3 loop reads CASSLGGQSLNEQFF. In DNA form, the CDR3 reads TGCGCCAGCAGCTTGGGGGGACAGTCGCTCAATGAGCAGTTCTTC.